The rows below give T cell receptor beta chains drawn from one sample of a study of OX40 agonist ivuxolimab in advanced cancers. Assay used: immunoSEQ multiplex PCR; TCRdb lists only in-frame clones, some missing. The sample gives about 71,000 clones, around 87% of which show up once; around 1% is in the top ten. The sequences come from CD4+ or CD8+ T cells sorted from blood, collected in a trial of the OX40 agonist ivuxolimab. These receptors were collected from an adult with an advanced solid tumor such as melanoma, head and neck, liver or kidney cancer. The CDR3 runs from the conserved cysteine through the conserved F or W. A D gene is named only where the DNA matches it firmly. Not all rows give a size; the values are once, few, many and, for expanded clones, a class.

cdr3_aa: CASSLPGTSGSTDTQYF; cdr3_nt: TGCGCCAGCAGCTTGCCCGGGACTAGCGGGAGCACAGATACGCAGTATTTT; clone_size: NA; v_call: TRBV5-1; d_call: TRBD2; j_call: TRBJ2-3
cdr3_aa: CASSPRTDSYEQYF; cdr3_nt: TGTGCCAGCAGTCCCCGGACGGACTCCTACGAGCAGTACTTC; clone_size: NA; v_call: TRBV6-1; d_call: NA; j_call: TRBJ2-7
cdr3_aa: CASGDRAEKLFF; cdr3_nt: TGTGCCAGCGGGGACAGAGCCGAAAAACTGTTTTTT; clone_size: NA; v_call: TRBV2; d_call: TRBD1; j_call: TRBJ1-4
cdr3_aa: CASSTGDGDTQYF; cdr3_nt: TGTGCCAGCAGTACAGGGGATGGAGATACGCAGTATTTT; clone_size: NA; v_call: TRBV7-6; d_call: TRBD1; j_call: TRBJ2-3
cdr3_aa: CASSLQTSGSPNEQFF; cdr3_nt: TGTGCCAGCAGCCTTCAGACTAGCGGGAGCCCCAATGAGCAGTTCTTC; clone_size: NA; v_call: TRBV4-2; d_call: TRBD2; j_call: TRBJ2-1
cdr3_aa: CASSLRQGAYEQYF; cdr3_nt: TGTGCCAGCAGTTTACGACAGGGGGCCTACGAGCAGTACTTC; clone_size: NA; v_call: TRBV6-5; d_call: TRBD1; j_call: TRBJ2-7
cdr3_aa: CASRRQGTDTQYF; cdr3_nt: TGTGCCAGCAGGCGACAGGGAACAGATACGCAGTATTTT; clone_size: NA; v_call: TRBV27; d_call: TRBD1; j_call: TRBJ2-3
cdr3_aa: CATGEQGALEQYF; cdr3_nt: TGTGCCACGGGGGAACAGGGTGCCCTCGAGCAGTACTTC; clone_size: few; v_call: TRBV19; d_call: NA; j_call: TRBJ2-7
cdr3_aa: CASSGEGWVNQPQHF; cdr3_nt: TGTGCCAGCAGTGGAGAGGGTTGGGTCAATCAGCCCCAGCATTTT; clone_size: NA; v_call: TRBV6-1; d_call: NA; j_call: TRBJ1-5
cdr3_aa: CASSRHRGNQPQHF; cdr3_nt: TGTGCCAGCAGCCGCCACAGGGGCAATCAGCCCCAGCATTTT; clone_size: NA; v_call: TRBV28; d_call: NA; j_call: TRBJ1-5
cdr3_aa: CASSQQPVYEQYF; cdr3_nt: TGTGCCAGCTCCCAACAACCGGTCTACGAGCAGTACTTC; clone_size: NA; v_call: TRBV28; d_call: NA; j_call: TRBJ2-7
cdr3_aa: CASSDSGRTGGYTF; cdr3_nt: TGTGCCAGCAGTGATTCGGGGCGGACAGGTGGCTACACCTTC; clone_size: few; v_call: TRBV6-1; d_call: TRBD1; j_call: TRBJ1-2
cdr3_aa: CASSLTQGFAEAFF; cdr3_nt: TGTGCCAGCAGCTTAACTCAGGGGTTTGCTGAAGCTTTCTTT; clone_size: NA; v_call: TRBV7-3; d_call: NA; j_call: TRBJ1-1
cdr3_aa: CASSLDWGDTQYF; cdr3_nt: TGTGCCAGCAGCCTGGACTGGGGAGATACGCAGTATTTT; clone_size: NA; v_call: TRBV7-2; d_call: NA; j_call: TRBJ2-3
cdr3_aa: CATQGSGSVSYEQYF; cdr3_nt: TGTGCCACCCAGGGGAGCGGGAGCGTGTCCTACGAGCAGTACTTC; clone_size: NA; v_call: TRBV28; d_call: TRBD2; j_call: TRBJ2-7
cdr3_aa: CASSLGQLNQPQHF; cdr3_nt: TGTGCCAGCAGCTTAGGACAGCTCAATCAGCCCCAGCATTTT; clone_size: once; v_call: TRBV7-9; d_call: NA; j_call: TRBJ1-5
cdr3_aa: CASSIQANYGYTF; cdr3_nt: TGTGCCAGTAGTATACAGGCGAACTATGGCTACACCTTC; clone_size: NA; v_call: TRBV19; d_call: NA; j_call: TRBJ1-2
cdr3_aa: CASSENRVSKAFF; cdr3_nt: TGTGCCAGCAGCGAAAACAGGGTTTCCAAAGCTTTCTTT; clone_size: NA; v_call: TRBV7-8; d_call: NA; j_call: TRBJ1-1
cdr3_aa: CASIRGGANYGYTF; cdr3_nt: TGTGCCAGCATCCGAGGGGGCGCAAACTATGGCTACACCTTC; clone_size: NA; v_call: TRBV28; d_call: TRBD1; j_call: TRBJ1-2
cdr3_aa: CASSSRVAGLNIQYF; cdr3_nt: TGTGCCAGCAGCTCTCGAGTAGCGGGATTAAACATTCAGTACTTC; clone_size: NA; v_call: TRBV7-2; d_call: TRBD2; j_call: TRBJ2-4
cdr3_aa: CASSLAETQYF; cdr3_nt: TGTGCCAGCAGCTTGGCAGAGACCCAGTACTTC; clone_size: NA; v_call: TRBV5-6; d_call: NA; j_call: TRBJ2-5
cdr3_aa: CASSSRGSGVNEQFF; cdr3_nt: TGTGCCAGCAGCTCCCGGGGTAGCGGGGTCAATGAGCAGTTCTTC; clone_size: NA; v_call: TRBV5-4; d_call: TRBD2; j_call: TRBJ2-1
cdr3_aa: CATSPGLAGETQYF; cdr3_nt: TGTGCCACCTCGCCGGGACTAGCGGGTGAGACCCAGTACTTC; clone_size: NA; v_call: TRBV30; d_call: TRBD2; j_call: TRBJ2-5
cdr3_aa: CASSFHSQGNTEAFF; cdr3_nt: TGTGCCAGCAGCTTTCACAGCCAAGGGAACACTGAAGCTTTCTTT; clone_size: NA; v_call: TRBV7-2; d_call: NA; j_call: TRBJ1-1
cdr3_aa: CASSLRTRRQETQYF; cdr3_nt: TGTGCCAGCAGTTTAAGGACTAGGCGCCAAGAGACCCAGTACTTC; clone_size: NA; v_call: TRBV28; d_call: TRBD2; j_call: TRBJ2-5
cdr3_aa: CASSRGQNYGYTF; cdr3_nt: TGTGCCAGCAGCCGAGGACAGAACTATGGCTACACCTTC; clone_size: NA; v_call: TRBV14; d_call: NA; j_call: TRBJ1-2
cdr3_aa: CAWSVGLSGNTIYF; cdr3_nt: TGTGCCTGGAGTGTAGGATTAAGTGGAAACACCATATATTTT; clone_size: few; v_call: TRBV30; d_call: NA; j_call: TRBJ1-3
cdr3_aa: CASSRGTSGRAVRETQYF; cdr3_nt: TGTGCCAGCAGCCGCGGGACTAGCGGGAGGGCCGTGCGGGAGACCCAGTACTTC; clone_size: NA; v_call: TRBV7-2; d_call: TRBD2; j_call: TRBJ2-5
cdr3_aa: CASSLEGGTEAFF; cdr3_nt: TGTGCCAGCAGCTTAGAGGGGGGGACTGAAGCTTTCTTT; clone_size: NA; v_call: TRBV11-3; d_call: NA; j_call: TRBJ1-1
cdr3_aa: CASRQAGSDTQYF; cdr3_nt: TGTGCCAGCAGACAAGCGGGAAGTGATACGCAGTATTTT; clone_size: NA; v_call: TRBV7-2; d_call: TRBD2; j_call: TRBJ2-3
cdr3_aa: CASRRDRLNTEAFF; cdr3_nt: TGTGCCAGCAGAAGGGACAGATTGAACACTGAAGCTTTCTTT; clone_size: NA; v_call: TRBV5-6; d_call: TRBD1; j_call: TRBJ1-1
cdr3_aa: CASSPGPPGSYEQYF; cdr3_nt: TGTGCCAGCAGCCCAGGACCGCCGGGGAGCTACGAGCAGTACTTC; clone_size: once; v_call: TRBV11-3; d_call: NA; j_call: TRBJ2-7
cdr3_aa: CASILTGGHTEAFF; cdr3_nt: TGTGCCAGCATTCTGACAGGGGGACACACTGAAGCTTTCTTT; clone_size: NA; v_call: TRBV5-6; d_call: TRBD1; j_call: TRBJ1-1
cdr3_aa: CASGPGQGNEQFF; cdr3_nt: TGTGCCAGCGGGCCGGGACAGGGAAATGAGCAGTTCTTC; clone_size: NA; v_call: TRBV21-1; d_call: NA; j_call: TRBJ2-1
cdr3_aa: CASSQLRQNTHTDTQYF; cdr3_nt: TGCGCCAGCAGCCAATTAAGGCAAAACACACACACAGATACGCAGTATTTT; clone_size: NA; v_call: TRBV4-3; d_call: NA; j_call: TRBJ2-3
cdr3_aa: CASSARGRVYGYTF; cdr3_nt: TGTGCCAGCAGCGCGAGGGGGCGCGTCTATGGCTACACCTTC; clone_size: NA; v_call: TRBV7-2; d_call: TRBD1; j_call: TRBJ1-2
cdr3_aa: CASSPSARTNTGELFF; cdr3_nt: TGTGCCAGCAGCCCCTCGGCCCGGACGAACACCGGGGAGCTGTTTTTT; clone_size: NA; v_call: TRBV7-6; d_call: NA; j_call: TRBJ2-2
cdr3_aa: CASRAGGGTEAFF; cdr3_nt: TGTGCCAGCAGGGCGGGGGGCGGCACTGAAGCTTTCTTT; clone_size: few; v_call: TRBV6-5; d_call: NA; j_call: TRBJ1-1
cdr3_aa: CASSQNSGYNEQFF; cdr3_nt: TGTGCCAGCAGCCAAAATTCAGGGTACAATGAGCAGTTCTTC; clone_size: NA; v_call: TRBV6-4; d_call: NA; j_call: TRBJ2-1
cdr3_aa: CAITKRGQGNTEAFF; cdr3_nt: TGTGCCATCACTAAAAGGGGACAGGGGAACACTGAAGCTTTCTTT; clone_size: NA; v_call: TRBV10-3; d_call: TRBD1; j_call: TRBJ1-1
cdr3_aa: CASSVEQAGKNIQYF; cdr3_nt: TGTGCCAGCAGCGTAGAGCAAGCGGGTAAAAACATTCAGTACTTC; clone_size: NA; v_call: TRBV9; d_call: NA; j_call: TRBJ2-4
cdr3_aa: CASSQEYTRTQINEQFF; cdr3_nt: TGTGCCAGCAGCCAAGAATATACGCGCACCCAAATTAATGAGCAGTTCTTC; clone_size: NA; v_call: TRBV4-2; d_call: NA; j_call: TRBJ2-1
cdr3_aa: CASSITGDSYNEQFF; cdr3_nt: TGTGCCAGTAGTATTACAGGGGATTCCTACAATGAGCAGTTCTTC; clone_size: NA; v_call: TRBV19; d_call: TRBD1; j_call: TRBJ2-1
cdr3_aa: CASSGWTDSGEQYF; cdr3_nt: TGTGCCAGCAGTGGGTGGACTGACTCGGGCGAGCAGTACTTC; clone_size: NA; v_call: TRBV2; d_call: NA; j_call: TRBJ2-7
cdr3_aa: CSGRDNTEAFF; cdr3_nt: TGCAGCGGCCGGGACAACACTGAAGCTTTCTTT; clone_size: NA; v_call: TRBV29-1; d_call: NA; j_call: TRBJ1-1
cdr3_aa: CASSQQGTNTGELFF; cdr3_nt: TGTGCCAGCAGCCAACAGGGGACGAACACCGGGGAGCTGTTTTTT; clone_size: NA; v_call: TRBV7-2; d_call: TRBD1; j_call: TRBJ2-2
cdr3_aa: CASSSGSVYGYTF; cdr3_nt: TGTGCCAGTAGCTCGGGTTCGGTCTATGGCTACACCTTC; clone_size: few; v_call: TRBV19; d_call: NA; j_call: TRBJ1-2
cdr3_aa: CASSLSDSPRQYF; cdr3_nt: TGTGCCAGCAGCTTATCTGACAGCCCTAGGCAGTATTTT; clone_size: NA; v_call: TRBV11-2; d_call: NA; j_call: TRBJ2-3
cdr3_aa: CASSLLGQSIAKNIQYF; cdr3_nt: TGTGCCAGCAGCTTGTTGGGACAGTCAATAGCCAAAAACATTCAGTACTTC; clone_size: NA; v_call: TRBV5-6; d_call: TRBD1; j_call: TRBJ2-4
cdr3_aa: CASSQELRRGETQYF; cdr3_nt: TGCGCCAGCAGCCAAGAACTTCGGCGGGGAGAGACCCAGTACTTC; clone_size: NA; v_call: TRBV4-3; d_call: NA; j_call: TRBJ2-5
cdr3_aa: CASSPSGGLQETQYF; cdr3_nt: TGTGCCAGCTCGCCTTCAGGGGGCCTCCAAGAGACCCAGTACTTC; clone_size: NA; v_call: TRBV18; d_call: TRBD1; j_call: TRBJ2-5
cdr3_aa: CASSSGTSGPNEQFF; cdr3_nt: TGTGCCAGCAGCTCCGGGACTAGCGGGCCCAATGAGCAGTTCTTC; clone_size: NA; v_call: TRBV7-2; d_call: TRBD2; j_call: TRBJ2-1
cdr3_aa: CASSLGLFLGDTQYF; cdr3_nt: TGCGCCAGCAGCTTGGGCCTATTCCTAGGCGATACGCAGTATTTT; clone_size: NA; v_call: TRBV5-1; d_call: NA; j_call: TRBJ2-3
cdr3_aa: CASSLGGLLYEKLFF; cdr3_nt: TGTGCCAGCAGCCTCGGGGGCCTTCTTTACGAAAAACTGTTTTTT; clone_size: NA; v_call: TRBV7-2; d_call: NA; j_call: TRBJ1-4
cdr3_aa: CASSLEWTRGNEQFF; cdr3_nt: TGCGCCAGCAGCTTGGAATGGACTAGAGGCAATGAGCAGTTCTTC; clone_size: NA; v_call: TRBV5-1; d_call: TRBD2; j_call: TRBJ2-1
cdr3_aa: CASSNRDSSNTEAFF; cdr3_nt: TGTGCCAGTAGTAACCGGGACAGCTCGAACACTGAAGCTTTCTTT; clone_size: NA; v_call: TRBV19; d_call: TRBD1; j_call: TRBJ1-1
cdr3_aa: CASSQLAGGPDTQYF; cdr3_nt: TGTGCCAGCAGCCAACTAGCGGGAGGACCAGATACGCAGTATTTT; clone_size: NA; v_call: TRBV7-2; d_call: TRBD2; j_call: TRBJ2-3
cdr3_aa: CAISESTPDVYVYEQYF; cdr3_nt: TGTGCCATCAGTGAGTCGACTCCGGATGTATATGTCTACGAGCAGTACTTC; clone_size: NA; v_call: TRBV10-3; d_call: NA; j_call: TRBJ2-7
cdr3_aa: CASSINTQVDEQFF; cdr3_nt: TGTGCCAGTAGTATAAACACTCAGGTTGATGAGCAGTTCTTC; clone_size: NA; v_call: TRBV19; d_call: NA; j_call: TRBJ2-1
cdr3_aa: CASSQGKGNEQFF; cdr3_nt: TGTGCCAGCAGCCAGGGTAAGGGCAATGAGCAGTTCTTC; clone_size: NA; v_call: TRBV11-3; d_call: NA; j_call: TRBJ2-1